A selection of T cell receptor beta chains follows, all from one sample in a study of blood T cell repertoires in COVID-19. Profiling relied on immunoSEQ multiplex PCR, and the TCRdb table lists in-frame clones only, not all of them. This table holds about 50,000 clones, 83% found once. Sequencing was carried out using peripheral blood. The origin of the receptors is a man aged 35-49 years with acute or convalescent COVID-19. The conserved cysteine and the conserved F or W are not part of the CDR3 here. The order of the fields is V gene, clone size, CDR3 protein. The size field is filled for only some rows; it gives once, few, many or a size class.

V gene: TRBV2; clone size: NA; CDR3 protein: ASSYYNEQF
V gene: TRBV30; clone size: NA; CDR3 protein: AWSDSWSEAF
V gene: TRBV3-1/TRBV3-2; clone size: NA; CDR3 protein: ASSREGVEAF
V gene: TRBV2; clone size: NA; CDR3 protein: ASSRQDYGYT
V gene: TRBV6-1; clone size: few; CDR3 protein: ASSEGQEDQPQH
V gene: TRBV6-1; clone size: NA; CDR3 protein: ASSDRPARRGNTIY
V gene: TRBV2; clone size: NA; CDR3 protein: ASSGLAGYEQY
V gene: TRBV7-9; clone size: NA; CDR3 protein: ASSLDGMNTEAF
V gene: TRBV5-1; clone size: NA; CDR3 protein: ASSSGTQRNVLT
V gene: TRBV2; clone size: few; CDR3 protein: ASRPGQGAYQPQH
V gene: TRBV10-2; clone size: once; CDR3 protein: ASSEAGTRGEQF
V gene: TRBV6-1; clone size: few; CDR3 protein: ASSEALSALYGYT
V gene: TRBV6-1; clone size: NA; CDR3 protein: ASSEQRREQF
V gene: TRBV3-1/TRBV3-2; clone size: NA; CDR3 protein: ASSRRGHNEQF
V gene: TRBV19; clone size: NA; CDR3 protein: ASSIDRGQPQH
V gene: TRBV5-1; clone size: NA; CDR3 protein: ASSPRQGASTEAF
V gene: TRBV7-9; clone size: NA; CDR3 protein: ASRSKVGGRNEQF
V gene: TRBV27; clone size: NA; CDR3 protein: ASSSGTGSREGYT
V gene: TRBV28; clone size: NA; CDR3 protein: ASNLDRGNEKLF
V gene: TRBV5-1; clone size: NA; CDR3 protein: ASSSGPGQGQSGELF
V gene: TRBV5-5; clone size: once; CDR3 protein: ASSLGPSGRLNIQY
V gene: TRBV5-1; clone size: few; CDR3 protein: ASSLGLGRQGSDYEQY
V gene: TRBV5-4; clone size: NA; CDR3 protein: ASSLILAGGTGELF
V gene: TRBV2; clone size: NA; CDR3 protein: ASRVREGAIDTQY
V gene: TRBV19; clone size: medium-sized; CDR3 protein: ASSIGLAREQF
V gene: TRBV18; clone size: NA; CDR3 protein: ASSPRTGQETQY
V gene: TRBV30; clone size: once; CDR3 protein: AWSYGWGYT
V gene: TRBV4-2; clone size: NA; CDR3 protein: ASSPSGSGELF
V gene: TRBV3-1/TRBV3-2; clone size: few; CDR3 protein: ASSQLGGFPQY
V gene: TRBV15; clone size: NA; CDR3 protein: ATSNPGQTATNEKLF
V gene: TRBV7-2; clone size: few; CDR3 protein: ASSLAGVNSPLH
V gene: TRBV7-9; clone size: NA; CDR3 protein: ASSLGAFRGNTEAF
V gene: TRBV20-1; clone size: NA; CDR3 protein: SASSNYGYT
V gene: TRBV15; clone size: NA; CDR3 protein: ATSRPDAGTVGNQPQH
V gene: TRBV28; clone size: NA; CDR3 protein: ASRTGVANQPQH
V gene: TRBV6-5; clone size: NA; CDR3 protein: ASRHTGDGQPQH
V gene: TRBV3-1/TRBV3-2; clone size: NA; CDR3 protein: ASSFPTVSGNTIY
V gene: TRBV2; clone size: NA; CDR3 protein: ASSRATNTEAF
V gene: TRBV7-2; clone size: NA; CDR3 protein: ASSLVGGSRNEQF
V gene: TRBV5-6; clone size: NA; CDR3 protein: ASSPRGGILLAKNIQY
V gene: TRBV6-5; clone size: medium-sized; CDR3 protein: ASSLIRGDYGYT
V gene: TRBV4-2; clone size: NA; CDR3 protein: ASSQGGQGNQPQH
V gene: TRBV7-9; clone size: NA; CDR3 protein: ASSLSSGQSSYEQY
V gene: TRBV15; clone size: NA; CDR3 protein: ATSSDRGSTGELF
V gene: TRBV2; clone size: NA; CDR3 protein: ASRQTPNTEAF
V gene: TRBV5-4; clone size: NA; CDR3 protein: ASSLGTGSGDTQY
V gene: TRBV10-2; clone size: NA; CDR3 protein: ASSELHEQF
V gene: TRBV6-2/TRBV6-3; clone size: NA; CDR3 protein: ASSYSSRLAGRNEQF
V gene: TRBV30; clone size: NA; CDR3 protein: AWSSGGSVRETQY
V gene: TRBV30; clone size: NA; CDR3 protein: AWSEREAPGGANVLT
V gene: TRBV25-1; clone size: NA; CDR3 protein: ASSGLQGASYGYT